There are many counts of the clone carrying this T cell receptor beta chain. Its cognate antigen is unknown. With a J-beta primer mix and a sample-barcoded 5' primer, a second PCR ran about 6 to 11 cycles. Each cDNA molecule was tagged by a template-switch adaptor with 12 random nucleotides. TCRdb independently ran MiXCR on the 5' RACE reads; one entry per CDR3 protein. The profile shows approximately 600,000 distinct CDR3 sequences, around three fifths of them singletons. Those donating, healthy Caucasian individuals from Russia, were aged 6 to 90. The data are from a study of blood T cells in healthy people across ages. Study findings and constraints: The long-lived group displayed more naive CD4+ cells, plus higher diversity, than the aged donors did. Roughly linear age-related decline in beta diversity appeared, significant by age around 36.

The V end was cut by 3 bases, the J end by 5 bases, with 13 bases between. The CDR3 extends over 13 amino acids. CDR1 SQVTM and CDR2 ANQGSEA come from the germline V gene. The chain is built from TRBV29-1 and TRBJ2-5, with a weak D call TRBD2 (6 bases). This clonotype was sampled from a man aged 55 to 69 in good health. Sequenced sample: blood. The CDR3 nucleotides read TGCAGCGTTGAGGTCGGTGCGGGGGAGACCCAGTACTTC. This sequence encodes CSVEVGAGETQYF.